These T cell receptor beta chains were read from a single sample in a study of T cells in Graves' hyperthyroidism and ophthalmopathy. TCRdb re-derived calls from the multiplex PCR reads in MiXCR, one entry per CDR3 protein. The sample yields about 290,000 distinct CDR3 sequences, roughly 13% seen once. Sequenced: blood. All receptors come from a woman between 40 and 55 years old with Graves' hyperthyroidism. Both conserved end residues are part of each CDR3. Fields, in order: V gene, D gene, clone size, J gene, CDR3 protein, CDR3 DNA. The D gene is left open where the match is weak. Some rows have no size entry. The others give once, few or many, or a class for an expanded clone.

TRBV5-1	NA	many	TRBJ1-2	CASSLRIGQANYGYTF	TGCGCCAGCAGCTTGAGGATCGGACAAGCTAACTATGGCTACACCTTC
TRBV13	NA	many	TRBJ2-1	CASSKDGRSYNEQFF	TGTGCCAGCAGCAAAGACGGCCGCTCCTACAATGAGCAGTTCTTC
TRBV7-8	NA	many	TRBJ2-5	CASSLPLTGQETQYF	TGTGCCAGCAGCCTACCGCTGACAGGCCAAGAGACCCAGTACTTC
TRBV27	NA	NA	TRBJ2-7	CASSRSGSYEQYF	TGTGCCAGCAGCCGGTCGGGCTCCTACGAGCAGTACTTC
TRBV19	NA	many	TRBJ1-5	CASGLGSNQPQHF	TGTGCCAGTGGGCTGGGTAGCAATCAGCCCCAGCATTTT
TRBV2	NA	many	TRBJ2-7	CASGVNRLEQYF	TGTGCCAGCGGTGTGAACAGGCTCGAGCAGTACTTC
TRBV15	NA	many	TRBJ1-4	CATSRDRPDRSATNEKLFF	TGTGCCACCAGCAGAGATAGGCCCGATAGATCTGCAACTAATGAAAAACTGTTTTTT
TRBV5-4	TRBD1	few	TRBJ2-3	CASSQGQGATDTQYF	TGTGCCAGCAGCCAGGGACAGGGGGCAACAGATACGCAGTATTTT
TRBV20-1	TRBD1	many	TRBJ1-4	CSARADRGLEKLFF	TGCAGTGCTAGAGCCGACAGGGGGCTTGAAAAACTGTTTTTT
TRBV7-2	NA	NA	TRBJ2-6	CASSPAGFSGANVLTF	TGTGCCAGCAGCCCGGCTGGGTTCTCTGGGGCCAACGTCCTGACTTTC
TRBV3-1	TRBD1	many	TRBJ1-1	CASSPPTGVTEAFF	TGTGCCAGCAGCCCCCCGACAGGGGTGACTGAAGCTTTCTTT
TRBV12-3/TRBV12-4	TRBD1	many	TRBJ1-5	CASSLNRGEQPQHF	TGTGCCAGCAGTTTAAACAGGGGCGAACAGCCCCAGCATTTT
TRBV7-8	TRBD2	many	TRBJ2-7	CASSGLAGAYEQYF	TGTGCCAGCAGCGGACTAGCGGGGGCCTACGAGCAGTACTTC
TRBV14	NA	NA	TRBJ2-3	CASSQELLPADTQYF	TGTGCCAGCAGCCAAGAGTTGTTGCCGGCAGATACGCAGTATTTT
TRBV2	NA	many	TRBJ2-5	CASRAPEETQYF	TGTGCCAGCAGGGCGCCTGAGGAGACCCAGTACTTC
TRBV19	TRBD2	few	TRBJ2-3	CASSIDHLGLAGASTDTQYF	TGTGCCAGTAGTATAGACCACCTCGGACTAGCGGGGGCTAGCACAGATACGCAGTATTTT
TRBV2	NA	many	TRBJ1-5	CASSETGSGQPQHF	TGTGCCAGCAGCGAAACCGGGAGCGGCCAGCCCCAGCATTTT
TRBV2	TRBD2	many	TRBJ2-5	CASSERLAGEETQYF	TGTGCCAGCAGTGAACGGCTAGCGGGAGAAGAGACCCAGTACTTC
TRBV19	NA	few	TRBJ2-7	CASTGATPRSSYEQYF	TGTGCCAGTACAGGGGCAACCCCGAGGAGCTCCTACGAGCAGTACTTC
TRBV10-3	NA	few	TRBJ2-1	CAIAGTPNEQFF	TGTGCCATCGCGGGGACGCCGAATGAGCAGTTCTTC
TRBV6-1	TRBD2	many	TRBJ2-1	CASELAGVRNEQFF	TGTGCCAGCGAACTAGCGGGAGTTCGTAATGAGCAGTTCTTC
TRBV6-1	NA	many	TRBJ2-3	CASTLGPGGDTQYF	TGTGCCAGCACTCTGGGACCCGGAGGAGATACGCAGTATTTT
TRBV7-9	NA	many	TRBJ2-1	CASSLKYNEQFF	TGTGCCAGCAGCTTAAAGTACAATGAGCAGTTCTTC
TRBV6-1	NA	many	TRBJ2-3	CASSPPGTSTDTQYF	TGTGCCAGCAGCCCTCCAGGGACTAGCACAGATACGCAGTATTTT
TRBV18	TRBD1	few	TRBJ2-2	CASSPGQGSTGELFF	TGTGCCAGCTCACCCGGACAGGGCAGCACCGGGGAGCTGTTTTTT
TRBV12-3/TRBV12-4	NA	many	TRBJ2-1	CASSLVMERIEQFF	TGTGCCAGCAGTTTAGTAATGGAGAGGATTGAGCAGTTCTTC
TRBV6-1	NA	few	TRBJ2-2	CASRVTSTPGELFF	TGTGCCAGCAGGGTCACTAGCACCCCCGGGGAGCTGTTTTTT
TRBV7-9	NA	few	TRBJ2-3	CASSFLRRAADTQYF	TGTGCCAGCAGCTTTTTGCGGAGGGCCGCAGATACGCAGTATTTT
TRBV28	TRBD1	NA	TRBJ1-4	CASSFPGGSEKLFF	TGTGCCAGCAGTTTTCCAGGGGGCAGTGAAAAACTGTTTTTT
TRBV7-9	NA	many	TRBJ2-1	CASSRPGTDGKGEQFF	TGTGCCAGCAGCCGACCCGGGACTGATGGTAAGGGTGAGCAGTTCTTC
TRBV11-2	TRBD2	many	TRBJ2-1	CASSLIAGALSYNEQFF	TGTGCCAGCAGCCTGATTGCGGGAGCCCTCTCCTACAATGAGCAGTTCTTC
TRBV19	NA	NA	TRBJ1-5	CASKRTINQPQHF	TGTGCCAGTAAAAGGACTATCAATCAGCCCCAGCATTTT
TRBV5-1	NA	many	TRBJ2-3	CASSLTGTSTDTQYF	TGCGCCAGCAGCTTGACAGGGACTAGCACAGATACGCAGTATTTT
TRBV11-2	NA	many	TRBJ2-1	CASSWSAGNTYNEQFF	TGTGCCAGCAGCTGGTCGGCGGGCAATACGTACAATGAGCAGTTCTTC
TRBV2	NA	many	TRBJ2-1	CASNWRATYNEQFF	TGTGCCAGCAATTGGCGGGCAACCTACAATGAGCAGTTCTTC
TRBV28	NA	many	TRBJ1-4	CASSSWGGLSEKLFF	TGTGCCAGCAGCTCTTGGGGGGGGTTAAGTGAAAAACTGTTTTTT
TRBV29-1	NA	few	TRBJ2-2	CSVEERGNTGELFF	TGCAGCGTTGAAGAGAGGGGGAACACCGGGGAGCTGTTTTTT
TRBV3-1	NA	NA	TRBJ2-2	CASSRRGMNTGEPFF	TGTGCCAGCAGCCGCAGGGGTATGAACACCGGGGAGCCGTTTTTT
TRBV28	TRBD1	NA	TRBJ1-2	CASSLVGQGHGYTF	TGTGCCAGCAGTTTGGTGGGACAGGGTCATGGCTACACCTTC
TRBV9	NA	few	TRBJ2-2	CASSVGLLNTGELFF	TGTGCCAGCAGCGTAGGTCTCCTGAACACCGGGGAGCTGTTTTTT
TRBV20-1	TRBD1	NA	TRBJ1-2	CSAPRQGSNYGYTF	TGCAGTGCTCCAAGACAGGGATCTAACTATGGCTACACCTTC
TRBV28	NA	many	TRBJ1-2	CASSPRQAYGYTF	TGTGCCAGCAGTCCAAGACAAGCTTATGGCTACACCTTC
TRBV7-2	TRBD1	many	TRBJ1-4	CASSQAGTRGEKLFF	TGTGCCAGCAGCCAAGCCGGGACCAGGGGGGAAAAACTGTTTTTT
TRBV12-3/TRBV12-4	NA	many	TRBJ2-5	CASSSTGRETQYF	TGTGCCAGCAGTTCGACAGGTCGGGAGACCCAGTACTTC
TRBV7-2	TRBD2	many	TRBJ2-1	CASSLQASGYNEQFF	TGTGCCAGCAGCCTCCAGGCTAGCGGTTACAATGAGCAGTTCTTC
TRBV20-1	TRBD2	many	TRBJ2-1	CSAVAGTSGRFHEQFF	TGCAGTGCTGTGGCCGGGACTAGCGGGAGATTCCATGAGCAGTTCTTC
TRBV9	NA	many	TRBJ1-2	CASSEGFGDEYGYTF	TGTGCCAGCAGCGAGGGATTCGGGGATGAATATGGCTACACCTTC
TRBV28	NA	NA	TRBJ1-5	CASSFSGAAGLAQHF	TGTGCCAGCAGTTTTAGCGGGGCAGCGGGATTGGCCCAGCATTTT